This is a list of T cell receptor beta chains from one sample in a study of shared clonotypes between healthy human individuals. Libraries were prepared by immunoSEQ multiplex PCR; TCRdb keeps only in-frame clonotypes and omits some of them. The sample records millions of clones, roughly 93% being singletons. The sequencing input was naive CD4+ T cells from PBMCs. The receptors derive from a man in his late teens or twenties in good health. Some clones in this sample may be carry-over from other donors' samples. Each CDR3 is given without its conserved first and last residue.

TRBV4-2,ASSPSASETGQPQH
TRBV28,ASSLRGSFYEQY
TRBV14,ASSQVGRGLGEQY
TRBV6-5,ASSYLRGTEAF
TRBV7-9,ASSRAAGEAF
TRBV5-4,ASSQKGLPASYEQY
TRBV18,ASSPVRAFDTEAF
TRBV6-5,ASSPGRDYEQY
TRBV27,ASSSPLAGGTYNEQF
TRBV5-1,ASSGTGLVTSSYNEQF
TRBV15,ATSGGTGGYT
TRBV19,ASSIGTLPVYEQY
TRBV19,ASSTRTASSGNTIY
TRBV5-4,ASSLGMQLSNYGGYT
TRBV11-1,ASSLNRGTVTTGELF
TRBV28,ASSPHIGRGKGYT
TRBV4-1,ASSMPGGRPYGYT
TRBV18,ASSPGSYEQY
TRBV7-9,ASSLSYQETQY
TRBV9,ASSVDAFQPQH
TRBV9,ASSVVSAGGHNEQF
TRBV7-3,ASSLGPPSGELF
TRBV9,ASSATGGTSLNTEAF
TRBV19,ASSIAYSNQPQH
TRBV15,ATSRDLAGSYEQY
TRBV5-1,ASRERDREKVSTEAF
TRBV19,ATRPDGTSGEYEQY
TRBV6-6,ASSYLPWDEQF
TRBV5-8,ASSRGTGIYNEQF
TRBV27,ASSLVVSTEAF
TRBV14,ASSGLAGALPGELF
TRBV5-1,ASSLSIGGNNEQF
TRBV11-2,ASSLVATEAF
TRBV6-6,ASSYSNSRGHGYT
TRBV4-2,ASSLTSGRPRSYNEQF
TRBV1,TSSQTFRPDTQY
TRBV27,ASRKPGAGGDGYT
TRBV7-3,ASSSGLAGGPGELF
TRBV7-6,ASSSTSGRGNEQF
TRBV19,ASSGGTYEQY
TRBV5-1,ASSLLDPGVEAF
TRBV4-1,ASSQGTENSYEQY
TRBV28,ASSSGNYGYT
TRBV14,ASSQIRATNEKLF
TRBV27,ASSSYGSGYTDTQY
TRBV30,AWRDRGETQY
TRBV30,AWSPQH
TRBV5-4,ASSFPSEYNEQF
TRBV7-9,ASSLGQGEDTQY
TRBV28,ASSIGTALATQY